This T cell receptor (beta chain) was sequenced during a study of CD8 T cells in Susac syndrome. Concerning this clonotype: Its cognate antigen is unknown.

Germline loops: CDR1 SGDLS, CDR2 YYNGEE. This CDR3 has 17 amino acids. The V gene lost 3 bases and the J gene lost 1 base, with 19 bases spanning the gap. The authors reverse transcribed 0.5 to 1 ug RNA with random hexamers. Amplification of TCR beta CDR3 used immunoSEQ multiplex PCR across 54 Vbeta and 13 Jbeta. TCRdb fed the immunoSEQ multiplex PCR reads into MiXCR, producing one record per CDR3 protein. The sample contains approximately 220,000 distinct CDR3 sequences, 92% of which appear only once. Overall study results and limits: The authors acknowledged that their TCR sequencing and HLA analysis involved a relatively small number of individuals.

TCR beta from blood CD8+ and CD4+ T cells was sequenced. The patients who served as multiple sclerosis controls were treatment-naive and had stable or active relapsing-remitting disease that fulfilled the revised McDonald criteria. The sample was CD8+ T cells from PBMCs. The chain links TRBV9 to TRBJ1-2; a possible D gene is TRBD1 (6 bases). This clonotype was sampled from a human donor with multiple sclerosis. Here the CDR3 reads CASSGFRQAESNYGYTF. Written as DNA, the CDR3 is TGTGCCAGCAGCGGATTTCGACAGGCCGAAAGTAACTATGGCTACACCTTC.